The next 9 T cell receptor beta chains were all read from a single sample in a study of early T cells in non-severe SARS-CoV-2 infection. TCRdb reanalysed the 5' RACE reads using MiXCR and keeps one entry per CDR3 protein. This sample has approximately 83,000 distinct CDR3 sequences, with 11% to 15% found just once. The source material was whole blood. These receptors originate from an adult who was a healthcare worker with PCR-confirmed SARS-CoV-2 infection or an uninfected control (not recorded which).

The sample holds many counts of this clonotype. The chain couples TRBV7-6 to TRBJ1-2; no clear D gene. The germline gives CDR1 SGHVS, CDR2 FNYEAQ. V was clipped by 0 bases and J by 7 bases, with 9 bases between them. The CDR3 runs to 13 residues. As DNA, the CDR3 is TGTGCCAGCAGCTTAGCTTTGGCGGGTGGCTACACCTTC. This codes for CASSLALAGGYTF.

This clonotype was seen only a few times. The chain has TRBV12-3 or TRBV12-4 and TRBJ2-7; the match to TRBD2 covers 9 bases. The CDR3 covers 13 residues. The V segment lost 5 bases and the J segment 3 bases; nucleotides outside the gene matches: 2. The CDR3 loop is CASSSGRNYEQYF. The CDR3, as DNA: TGTGCCAGCAGTAGCGGGAGGAACTACGAGCAGTACTTC.

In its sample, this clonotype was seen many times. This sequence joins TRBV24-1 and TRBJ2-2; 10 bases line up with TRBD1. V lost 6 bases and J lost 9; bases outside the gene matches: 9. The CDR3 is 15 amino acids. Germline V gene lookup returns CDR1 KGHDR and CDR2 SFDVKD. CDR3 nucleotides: TGTGCCACCAGTTCGTTGGACAGGGGGACCAGGGAGCTGTTTTTT. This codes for CATSSLDRGTRELFF.

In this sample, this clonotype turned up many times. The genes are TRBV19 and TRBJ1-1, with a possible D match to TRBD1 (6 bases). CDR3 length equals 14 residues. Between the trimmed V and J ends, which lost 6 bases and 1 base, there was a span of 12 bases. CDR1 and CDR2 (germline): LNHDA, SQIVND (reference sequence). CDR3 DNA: TGTGCCAGTAGGAGGCCAGGGGAGAACACTGAAGCTTTCTTT. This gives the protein CASRRPGENTEAFF.

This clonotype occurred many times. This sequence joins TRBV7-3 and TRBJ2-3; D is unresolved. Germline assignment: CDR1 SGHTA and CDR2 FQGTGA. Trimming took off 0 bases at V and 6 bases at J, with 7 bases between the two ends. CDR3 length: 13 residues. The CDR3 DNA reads TGTGCCAGCAGCTTAACTGGGATGGATACGCAGTATTTT. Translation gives CASSLTGMDTQYF.

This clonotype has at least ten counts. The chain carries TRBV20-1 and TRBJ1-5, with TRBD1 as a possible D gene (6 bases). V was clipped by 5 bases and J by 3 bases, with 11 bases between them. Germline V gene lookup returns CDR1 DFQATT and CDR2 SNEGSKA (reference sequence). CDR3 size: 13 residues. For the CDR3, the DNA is TGCAGTGCTCGGACAGACTACAATCAGCCCCAGCATTTT. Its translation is CSARTDYNQPQHF.

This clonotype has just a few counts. The CDR3 DNA sequence: TGTGCCACCAGACCAGGGGCAGGACCTTCCCGGGAGCTGTTTTTT. Translated: CATRPGAGPSRELFF. The rearrangement uses TRBV24-1 and TRBJ2-2, with a weak D call TRBD1 (6 bases). The germline V gene encodes CDR1 KGHDR and CDR2 SFDVKD. The ends were cut back, 7 bases at V and 9 bases at J, with 20 bases in the middle. The CDR3 runs 15 residues.

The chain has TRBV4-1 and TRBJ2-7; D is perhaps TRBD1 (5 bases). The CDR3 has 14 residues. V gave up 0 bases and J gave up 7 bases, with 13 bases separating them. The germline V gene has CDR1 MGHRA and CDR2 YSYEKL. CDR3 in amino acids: CASSQDARVDEQYF. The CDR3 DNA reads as TGCGCCAGCAGCCAAGATGCCAGGGTGGATGAGCAGTACTTC.

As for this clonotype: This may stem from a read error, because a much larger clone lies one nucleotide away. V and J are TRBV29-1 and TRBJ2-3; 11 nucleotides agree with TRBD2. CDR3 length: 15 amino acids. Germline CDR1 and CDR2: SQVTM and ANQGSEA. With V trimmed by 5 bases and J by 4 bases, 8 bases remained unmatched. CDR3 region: CSVNSGGARADTQYF. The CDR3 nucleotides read TGCAGCGTTAATAGCGGGGGGGCTCGCGCAGATACGCAGTATTTT.